This TCR beta chain was found in a study of cytomegalovirus exposure and HLA in healthy donors. Study details: Ancestry clustering placed roughly four fifths of under 450 genotyped donors in the Caucasian-associated cluster. Whole-study results and caveats: Later, TCR association rates were found to vary by HLA locus, highest for DRB1 and lowest for HLA-C. It was only CMV serostatus that was available as immune exposure information. There were under 200 TCR beta chains listed as cytomegalovirus-associated.

As for this clone: Its antigen is as yet unknown.

Researchers ran the PCR with 60 Vbeta and 13 Jbeta primers. Data came from immunoSEQ multiplex PCR; TCRdb stores just in-frame clones and leaves some out. The sample holds some 180,000 clones, over 65% seen once. This sequence was found in a woman aged 25 to 45 in good health and CMV-seronegative. Sequences were obtained from PBMCs.

The CDR3 loop reads CASKEGVQETQYF. Here the CDR3 DNA reads TGTGCCAGCAAAGAGGGGGTGCAAGAGACCCAGTACTTC. V usage is TRBV27 and J usage is TRBJ2-5, with a weak D call TRBD1 (6 bases). The CDR3 length is 13 residues. V was cut by 7 bases and J by 2 bases, with 11 bases left in between. Germline V gene sequence: CDR1 MNHEY, CDR2 SMNVEV (reference sequence).